The sequence of this T cell receptor beta chain was determined in a study of T cell repertoires and HLA-DP antigens. Study information: In vitro CD4+ alloreactivity was against HeLa-presented HLA-DP.

A remark on this clone: Its antigen is currently unknown.

V lost 6 bases to trimming and J lost 6 bases, with 14 bases between them. The CDR3 has 14 residues. Per germline, CDR1 MDHEN and CDR2 SYDVKM. The PCR primers covered 54 TRBV and 13 TRBJ segments. TCRdb keeps only in-frame clones here, not all; method: immunoSEQ multiplex PCR. The sample lists roughly 110,000 clones, 90% to 95% occurring once. This chain connects TRBV28 to TRBJ2-2; possible D gene TRBD2, 6 bases. Sequencing was carried out using CD4+ T cells from PBMCs. The source is a young woman in good health and CMV-seronegative. CDR3 protein: CASSRPGRSGELFF. The CDR3 DNA reads TGTGCCAGCAGCCGACCAGGGAGGTCCGGGGAGCTGTTTTTT.